The 2 T cell receptor beta chains listed next were all sequenced from one sample in a study of T cells in localized non-small cell lung cancer. Method: immunoSEQ multiplex PCR; TCRdb's copy keeps in-frame clones and lacks some. The table includes 45,000 to 65,000 clones, about 87% detected once. Source: peripheral blood, taken before any cancer treatment. Every receptor here comes from a man aged 40 to 70 with stage I squamous cell lung carcinoma.

The V and J genes are TRBV19 and TRBJ1-1; D may be TRBD1 (5 bases). Trimming cost V 3 bases and J 1 base, with 15 bases left between them. Germline CDR1 reads LNHDA; CDR2 reads SQIVND (reference sequence). CDR3 size: 16 residues. CDR3 residues: CASSMSSPGSNTEAFF. CDR3 DNA: TGTGCCAGTAGTATGTCTAGTCCAGGGTCGAACACTGAAGCTTTCTTT.

This clone was seen a few times. The chain joins TRBV25-1 to TRBJ1-1, with 10 nucleotides matching TRBD1. Germline V gene lookup returns CDR1 MGHDK and CDR2 SYGVNS. The V and J ends lost 4 bases and 6 bases, in that order; junction bases with no gene match: 2. CDR3 size: 13 residues. For the CDR3, the DNA is TGTGCCAGCAGTGTGACAGGGGGCGCTGAAGCTTTCTTT. Its translation is CASSVTGGAEAFF. Using reference TRBV25-1 and TRBJ1-1 for the parts outside the CDR3, the full variable domain is EADIYQTPRYLVIGTGKKITLECSQTMGHDKMYWYQQDPGMELHLIHYSYGVNSTEKGDLSSESTVSRIRTEHFPLTLESARPSHTSQYLCASSVTGGAEAFFGQGTRLTVV.